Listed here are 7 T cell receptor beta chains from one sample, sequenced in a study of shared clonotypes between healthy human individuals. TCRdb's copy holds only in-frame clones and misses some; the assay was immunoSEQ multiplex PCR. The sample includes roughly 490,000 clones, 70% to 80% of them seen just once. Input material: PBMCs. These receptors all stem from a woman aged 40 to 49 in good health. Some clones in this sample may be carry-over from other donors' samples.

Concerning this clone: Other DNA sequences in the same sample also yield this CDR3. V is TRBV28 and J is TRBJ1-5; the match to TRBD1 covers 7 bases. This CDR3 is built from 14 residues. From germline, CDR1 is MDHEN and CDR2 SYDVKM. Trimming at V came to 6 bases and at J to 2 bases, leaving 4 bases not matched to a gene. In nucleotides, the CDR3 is TGTGCCAGCAGCCTTGACAGGGGCAATCAGCCCCAGCATTTT. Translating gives CASSLDRGNQPQHF. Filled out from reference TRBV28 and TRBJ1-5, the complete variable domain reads DVKVTQSSRYLVKRTGEKVFLECVQDMDHENMFWYRQDPGLGLRLIYFSYDVKMKEKGDIPEGYSVSREKKERFSLILESASTNQTSMYLCASSLDRGNQPQHFGDGTRLSIL.

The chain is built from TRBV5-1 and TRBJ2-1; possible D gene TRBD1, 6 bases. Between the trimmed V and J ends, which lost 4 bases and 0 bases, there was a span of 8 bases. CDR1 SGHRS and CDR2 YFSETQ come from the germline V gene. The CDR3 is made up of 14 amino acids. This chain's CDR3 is CASSKQGSYNEQFF. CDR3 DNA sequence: TGCGCCAGCAGCAAACAGGGCTCCTACAATGAGCAGTTCTTC. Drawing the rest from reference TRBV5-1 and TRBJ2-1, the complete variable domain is KAGVTQTPRYLIKTRGQQVTLSCSPISGHRSVSWYQQTPGQGLQFLFEYFSETQRNKGNFPGRFSGRQFSNSRSEMNVSTLELGDSALYLCASSKQGSYNEQFFGPGTRLTVL.

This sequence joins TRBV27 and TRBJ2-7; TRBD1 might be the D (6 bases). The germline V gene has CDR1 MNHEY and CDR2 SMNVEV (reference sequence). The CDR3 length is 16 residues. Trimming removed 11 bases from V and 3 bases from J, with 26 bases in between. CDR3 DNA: TGTGCCTCGAAACCCAAGACAGGAACGGCCCACTACGAGCAGTACTTC. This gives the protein CASKPKTGTAHYEQYF.

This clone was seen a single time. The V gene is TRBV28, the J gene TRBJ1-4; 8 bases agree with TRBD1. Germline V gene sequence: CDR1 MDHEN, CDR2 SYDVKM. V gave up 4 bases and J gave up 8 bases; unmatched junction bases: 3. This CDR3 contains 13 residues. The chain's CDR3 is CASSWDRREKLFF. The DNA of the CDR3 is TGTGCCAGCAGTTGGGACAGGAGGGAAAAACTGTTTTTT.

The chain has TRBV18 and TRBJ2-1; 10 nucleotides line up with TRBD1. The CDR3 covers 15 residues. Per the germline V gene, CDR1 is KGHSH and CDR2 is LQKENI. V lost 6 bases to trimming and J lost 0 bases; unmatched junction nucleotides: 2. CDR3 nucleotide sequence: TGTGCCAGCTCTTGGACAGGGGGCTCCTACAATGAGCAGTTCTTC. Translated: CASSWTGGSYNEQFF.

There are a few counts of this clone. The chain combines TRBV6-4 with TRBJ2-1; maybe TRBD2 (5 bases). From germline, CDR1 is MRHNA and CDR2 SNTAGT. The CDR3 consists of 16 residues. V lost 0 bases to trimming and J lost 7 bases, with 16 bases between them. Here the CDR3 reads CASSDSVDGVWNEQFF. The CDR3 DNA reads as TGTGCCAGCAGTGACTCGGTGGACGGGGTGTGGAATGAGCAGTTCTTC.

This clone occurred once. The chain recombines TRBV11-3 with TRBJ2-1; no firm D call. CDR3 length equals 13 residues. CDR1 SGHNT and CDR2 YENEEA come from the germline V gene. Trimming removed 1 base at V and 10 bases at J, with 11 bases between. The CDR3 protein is CASSLGRLQEQFF. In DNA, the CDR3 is TGTGCCAGCAGCTTAGGACGCCTCCAAGAGCAGTTCTTC.